This paragraph covers one TCR beta chain sequence. Cells designated naive CD8 were CD45RO-negative and were positively selected for CCR7, with terminally differentiated effector memory CD45RA+ cells excluded. This entry belongs to a study of shared clonotypes between healthy human individuals. Study in general: Ranging from 18 to 49 in age, donors were two women and three men.

This table comes from immunoSEQ multiplex PCR, and its TCRdb copy is limited to in-frame clones, with some not included. The sample lists roughly 590,000 clones; 95% were seen once. The clonotype originates from a woman aged 30 to 39 in good health. Sequencing input: naive CD8+ T cells sorted from blood.

In nucleotides, the CDR3 is TGTGCCAGCAGTTTAGGCACCTCTGGAAACACCATATATTTT. Translated, it gives CASSLGTSGNTIYF. The chain is built from TRBV28 and TRBJ1-3, with D hard to call. The length of the CDR3 is 14 residues. Trimming took 2 bases from V and 0 from J, leaving 5 bases between them. Germline V gives CDR1 MDHEN, CDR2 SYDVKM.